The T cell receptor (beta chain) under discussion was sequenced for a study of graft-versus-host responses after intestinal transplantation. Study-level information: Following induction with anti-thymocyte globulin, all recipients were given tacrolimus and steroids for about three years. Study results and caveats: Graft-donor T cell macrochimerism in patients accompanied high graft-versus-host to host-versus-graft clonal ratios in allografts. Marrow from the recipient contained GvH clones, some of which had appeared first in ileum or blood.

Measured with immunoSEQ multiplex PCR; TCRdb has only the in-frame clones, and not every one. The repertoire holds some 40,000 clones, more than 85% seen once, with 4.4% in the top ten. This clone was seen a few times. The antigen remains unidentified. Trimming removed 0 bases at V and 9 bases at J, with 0 bases between. The length of the CDR3 is 9 residues. Germline CDR1 SGDLS, CDR2 YYNGEE. This clonotype was sampled from a human patient who received an intestinal transplant, so some T cells may come from the graft donor. The specimen was PBMCs, collected 524 days after transplant. V is TRBV9 and J is TRBJ1-1, with unresolved D. The CDR3 spells CASSVEAFF. CDR3 bases: TGTGCCAGCAGCGTAGAAGCTTTCTTT.